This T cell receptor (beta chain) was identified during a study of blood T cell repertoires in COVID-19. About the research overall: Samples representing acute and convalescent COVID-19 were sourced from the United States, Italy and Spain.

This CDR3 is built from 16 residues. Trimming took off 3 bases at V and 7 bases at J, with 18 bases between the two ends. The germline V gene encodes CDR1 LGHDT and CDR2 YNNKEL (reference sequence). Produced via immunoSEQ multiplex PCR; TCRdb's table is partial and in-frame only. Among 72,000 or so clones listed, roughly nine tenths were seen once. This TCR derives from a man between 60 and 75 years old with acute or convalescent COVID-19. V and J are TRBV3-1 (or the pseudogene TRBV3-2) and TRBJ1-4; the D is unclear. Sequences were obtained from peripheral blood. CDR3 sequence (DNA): TGTGCCAGCAGCCACAGTCGAGGCCAGCTCTTTGAAAAACTGTTTTTT. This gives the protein CASSHSRGQLFEKLFF.